Each of the 20 T cell receptor beta chains below was sequenced from the same sample in a study of radiation and T cells in renal cell carcinoma. Time point described: blood 2 weeks post-SBRT. The treatment is: 15 Gy SBRT to primary tumor, nephrectomy 4 weeks later. The repertoire was sequenced with immunoSEQ multiplex PCR; TCRdb's copy has only in-frame clones and lacks some. Of 160,000 or so clones in the sample, about nine tenths were seen once. Specimen: blood, collected from a patient whose treatment included radiotherapy and nephrectomy. The receptor set was obtained from a woman in her 50s with renal cell carcinoma.

J is TRBJ1-5 and V is TRBV19; D unresolved. The germline gives CDR1 LNHDA, CDR2 SQIVND (reference sequence). The germline V and J ends were trimmed by 3 bases and 3 bases, with 12 bases remaining between them. The CDR3 runs 15 residues. Here the CDR3 DNA reads TGTGCCAGTAGTATGGTAGGCAGACCCAATCAGCCCCAGCATTTT. It translates to CASSMVGRPNQPQHF.

The chain joins TRBV5-1 to TRBJ2-5, with 7 bases fitting TRBD1. Looked up from germline, CDR1 is SGHRS and CDR2 is YFSETQ. V was pared by 5 bases and J by 1 base, with 5 bases of the junction left unmatched. There are 14 residues in the CDR3. CDR3 sequence (DNA): TGCGCCAGCAGACGATGGGACAGCCAAGAGACCCAGTACTTC. Its translation: CASRRWDSQETQYF. Together with reference TRBV5-1 and TRBJ2-5, the CDR3 gives the full variable domain: KAGVTQTPRYLIKTRGQQVTLSCSPISGHRSVSWYQQTPGQGLQFLFEYFSETQRNKGNFPGRFSGRQFSNSRSEMNVSTLELGDSALYLCASRRWDSQETQYFGPGTRLLVL.

DNA for the CDR3: TGTGCCAGCAGCGGACTAGCCCAGACTTACGAGCAGTACTTC. Amino acids: CASSGLAQTYEQYF. The rearrangement links TRBV7-9 to TRBJ2-7; 8 nucleotides match TRBD2. Germline V lookup: CDR1 SEHNR, CDR2 FQNEAQ (reference sequence). V gave up 5 bases and J gave up 4 bases; unmatched junction bases: 7. The CDR3 contains 14 residues.

V is TRBV9 and J is TRBJ2-5; unclear D gene. CDR3 length equals 14 residues. The V gene lost 4 bases and the J gene lost 3 bases, with 13 bases spanning the gap. Germline V CDR1 and CDR2: SGDLS, YYNGEE. For the CDR3, the DNA is TGTGCCAGCAGCTTAGGACCAGAAAAAGAGACCCAGTACTTC. This translates into CASSLGPEKETQYF.

V and J are TRBV7-9 and TRBJ2-7, with 7 bases aligning to TRBD2. The CDR3 contains 17 residues. The J segment lost 2 bases and the V segment lost 5 bases, leaving 15 bases of the junction unmatched. The germline CDR1 and CDR2 sequences are SEHNR and FQNEAQ (reference sequence). The CDR3 nucleotides read TGTGCCAGCAGCCCCCGGGGTGGGCTAGCGGAACCCTACGAGCAGTACTTC. This translates into CASSPRGGLAEPYEQYF.

This sequence joins TRBV5-4 and TRBJ2-2, with 9 nucleotides matching TRBD1. V lost 4 bases and J lost 1; bases outside the gene matches: 2. Germline V CDR1 and CDR2: SGHNT, YYREEE (reference sequence). CDR3 size: 15 residues. CDR3 DNA sequence: TGTGCCAGCAGCCTGGGACAGGGGAACACCGGGGAGCTGTTTTTT. Its protein product is CASSLGQGNTGELFF. Looking up the rest from reference TRBV5-4 and TRBJ2-2 gives the full variable domain: ETGVTQSPTHLIKTRGQQVTLRCSSQSGHNTVSWYQQALGQGPQFIFQYYREEENGRGNFPPRFSGLQFPNYSSELNVNALELDDSALYLCASSLGQGNTGELFFGEGSRLTVL.

The rearrangement uses TRBV5-1 and TRBJ1-1, with D hard to call. Deletions cut 0 bases from V and 4 bases from J, with 16 bases between. CDR3 length equals 16 residues. The germline V gene encodes CDR1 SGHRS and CDR2 YFSETQ. In DNA, the CDR3 is TGCGCCAGCAGCTTGGTCGGGAGCTTAGACGGCACTGAAGCTTTCTTT. Translation: CASSLVGSLDGTEAFF.

This clone was observed a few times. The rearrangement uses TRBV2 and TRBJ1-4, with 7 bases identical to TRBD1. This CDR3 spans 14 amino acids. Per germline, CDR1 SNHLY and CDR2 FYNNEI. With 6 bases clipped from V and 4 bases from J, the junction kept 5 bases outside the gene matches. CDR3 sequence (DNA): TGTGCCAGCAGGATGACAGGGATTAATGAAAAACTGTTTTTT. Translated: CASRMTGINEKLFF.

The genes are TRBV12-1 and TRBJ2-7. TRBV12-1 represents a pseudogene. The CDR3 length is 11 residues. The CDR3 protein is CASSSSYEQYF. In DNA form, the CDR3 reads TGTGCCAGCAGCAGCTCCTACGAGCAGTACTTC.

About this clone itself: Just one base apart from a much larger clone, this may be a read error. Within the sample, other DNA sequences also encode this same CDR3. V usage is TRBV9 and J usage is TRBJ2-7, with TRBD1 matching over 8 bases. V lost 3 bases, J lost 2 bases, and 1 base stayed unmatched. The germline gives CDR1 SGDLS, CDR2 YYNGEE. The CDR3 is 13 residues long. The CDR3 nucleotides read TGTGCCAGCAGCGCACAGGGGGCCTACGAGCAGTACTTC. Residues: CASSAQGAYEQYF.

The chain joins TRBV4-2 to TRBJ1-6; weak D call: TRBD1 (6 bases). The CDR3 spans 16 residues. Germline V gives CDR1 LGHNA, CDR2 YNFKEQ. Trimming removed 5 bases from V and 9 bases from J, with 20 bases in between. CDR3 sequence (DNA): TGTGCCAGCAGCTTAGCCGGGACAACGGCTTCTTCACCCCTCCACTTT. Encoded protein: CASSLAGTTASSPLHF.

The chain uses TRBV9 and TRBJ2-1; 11 positions match TRBD1. V shed 5 bases, J shed 3 bases, and the junction held 4 bases outside the gene matches. CDR3 length: 15 amino acids. The germline CDR1 and CDR2 sequences are SGDLS and YYNGEE. DNA of the CDR3: TGTGCCAGCAGGGCCGGGACAGGGGGCTACAATGAGCAGTTCTTC. It translates to CASRAGTGGYNEQFF.

Only a few counts were recorded for this clone. J is TRBJ1-2 and V is TRBV2; 12 bases agree with TRBD1. The germline V gene has CDR1 SNHLY and CDR2 FYNNEI. The CDR3 length is 16 residues. Losses at the gene ends were 1 base for V and 2 bases for J; bases not matched to a gene: 2. CDR3 nucleotides: TGTGCCAGCAGTGAAGTGGGACAGGGGGCGAACTATGGCTACACCTTC. The encoded protein is CASSEVGQGANYGYTF.

The chain carries TRBV6-6 and TRBJ1-4; D is ambiguous. CDR1 and CDR2 (germline): MNHNY, SVGAGI (reference sequence). Trimming removed 0 bases at V and 8 bases at J, with 10 bases between. The CDR3 loop spans 14 amino acids. The chain's CDR3 is CASSYSLGWEKLFF. The CDR3 DNA follows: TGTGCCAGCAGTTACTCGCTGGGGTGGGAAAAACTGTTTTTT.

V usage is TRBV7-2 and J usage is TRBJ2-5; tentative D call: TRBD1 (6 bases). Trimming took 7 bases from V and 3 from J, leaving 18 bases between them. From germline, CDR1 is SGHTA and CDR2 FQGNSA. The CDR3 has 15 residues. The CDR3 sequence: CASTPEWTAKETQYF. The CDR3 DNA sequence: TGTGCCAGCACCCCTGAGTGGACAGCCAAAGAGACCCAGTACTTC.

The chain joins TRBV19 to TRBJ2-1; 11 bases map to TRBD2. V was pared by 4 bases and J by 9 bases, with 8 bases of the junction left unmatched. Germline V gene sequence: CDR1 LNHDA, CDR2 SQIVND (reference sequence). This CDR3 region has 15 residues. CDR3 DNA sequence: TGTGCCAGTAGTAGAAGACTAGCGGGGAACGGTGAGCAGTTCTTC. This gives the protein CASSRRLAGNGEQFF.

The V and J genes are TRBV6-5 and TRBJ2-3; unclear D gene. This CDR3 has 13 amino acids. V lost 8 bases and J 3 bases, leaving 12 bases between the germline ends. Germline V gene data show CDR1 as MNHEY and CDR2 as SVGAGI. The CDR3 bases are TGTGCCAGCGGGTACCGTGAGACAGATACGCAGTATTTT. It codes for CASGYRETDTQYF.

This chain connects TRBV6-5 to TRBJ1-6, with 7 positions matching TRBD1. J gave up 9 bases and V 0 bases, and 2 bases lay outside the gene matches. The germline V gene has CDR1 MNHEY and CDR2 SVGAGI. The CDR3 extends over 14 amino acids. The CDR3 DNA follows: TGTGCCAGCAGTTACTCGACAGGGCGTTCACCCCTCCACTTT. It encodes CASSYSTGRSPLHF.

The chain recombines TRBV5-4 with TRBJ1-4, with 7 bases identical to TRBD1. This CDR3 region has 15 residues. With 4 bases clipped from V and 8 bases from J, the junction kept 11 bases outside the gene matches. Germline V CDR1 and CDR2: SGHNT, YYREEE (reference sequence). CDR3 sequence: CASSPVAGQLEKLFF. The CDR3 region has the DNA TGTGCCAGCAGCCCAGTTGCGGGACAGTTGGAAAAACTGTTTTTT. The whole variable domain, filled in from reference TRBV5-4 and TRBJ1-4, reads ETGVTQSPTHLIKTRGQQVTLRCSSQSGHNTVSWYQQALGQGPQFIFQYYREEENGRGNFPPRFSGLQFPNYSSELNVNALELDDSALYLCASSPVAGQLEKLFFGSGTQLSVL.

This clone was observed once. The chain has TRBV7-2 and TRBJ2-7; tentatively, D is TRBD2 (6 bases). Per the germline V gene, CDR1 is SGHTA and CDR2 is FQGNSA. V lost 6 bases, J lost 7 bases, and 19 bases lay in between. This CDR3 is built from 14 residues. DNA for the CDR3: TGTGCCAGCAGGGGGGGTTTAACCTTTCGGGAGCAGTACTTC. This translates into CASRGGLTFREQYF.